This T cell receptor (beta chain) was sequenced during a study of neurological immune-mediated disorders. The cDNA came from 5'RACE, which used 10-nucleotide random UMIs. TCRdb recomputed calls from the 5' RACE reads with MiXCR, one row per CDR3 protein. The data contain 14,000 or so distinct CDR3 sequences, about 12% of them singletons. The table lists this clonotype with many counts. Sequences were obtained from CD8+ T cells from blood. The source is a female donor with HTLV-1-associated myelopathy (HAM/TSP).

As DNA, the CDR3 is TGTGCCAGCAGCTTGGGCCGTTCGAAAATCAATGAGCAGTTCTTC. Its translation is CASSLGRSKINEQFF. V is TRBV5-5 and J is TRBJ2-1; unclear D gene. Between the trimmed V and J ends, which lost 0 bases and 6 bases, there was a span of 13 bases. Germline V gene sequence: CDR1 SGHKS, CDR2 YYEKEE (reference sequence). This CDR3 is 15 amino acids long.